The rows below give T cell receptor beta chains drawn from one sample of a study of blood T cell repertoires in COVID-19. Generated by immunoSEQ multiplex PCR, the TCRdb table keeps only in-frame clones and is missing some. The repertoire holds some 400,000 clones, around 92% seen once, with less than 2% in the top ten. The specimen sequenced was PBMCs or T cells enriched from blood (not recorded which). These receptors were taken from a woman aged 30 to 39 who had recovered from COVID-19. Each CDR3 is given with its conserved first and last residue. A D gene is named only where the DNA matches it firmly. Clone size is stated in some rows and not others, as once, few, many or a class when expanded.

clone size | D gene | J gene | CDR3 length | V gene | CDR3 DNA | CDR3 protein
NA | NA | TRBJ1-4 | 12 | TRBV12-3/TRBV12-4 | TGTGCCAGCAGCCCTGAGGGAGGAAAACTGTTTTTT | CASSPEGGKLFF
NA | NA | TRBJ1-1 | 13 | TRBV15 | TGTGCCACCAGCAGCGACAGTTACACTGAAGCTTTCTTT | CATSSDSYTEAFF
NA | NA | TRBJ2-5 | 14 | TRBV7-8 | TGTGCCAGCAGCCGGGACATCTACCAAGAGACCCAGTACTTC | CASSRDIYQETQYF
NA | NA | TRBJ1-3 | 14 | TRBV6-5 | TGTGCCGTGCGGGCCACCATCTCTGGAAACACCATATATTTT | CAVRATISGNTIYF
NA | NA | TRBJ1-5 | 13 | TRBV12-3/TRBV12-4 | TGTGCCAGCGCCGTGTCGGGGGTACGGCCCCAGCATTTT | CASAVSGVRPQHF
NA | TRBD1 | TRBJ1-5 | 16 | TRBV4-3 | TGCGCCAGCAGCCAAGATCTTGGACAGGGGTATCAGCCCCAGCATTTT | CASSQDLGQGYQPQHF
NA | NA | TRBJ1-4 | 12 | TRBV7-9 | TGTGCCAGCAGCTGGAGAAATGAAAAACTGTTTTTT | CASSWRNEKLFF
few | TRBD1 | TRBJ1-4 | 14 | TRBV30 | TGTGCCTGGAGTGTAAACAGGGGGCGAGAAAAACTGTTTTTT | CAWSVNRGREKLFF
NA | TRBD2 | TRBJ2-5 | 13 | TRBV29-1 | TGCAGCGCCGCGAAGCGGGGAACAGAGACCCAGTACTTC | CSAAKRGTETQYF
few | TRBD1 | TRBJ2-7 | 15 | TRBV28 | TGTGCCAGCAGGGCACCGGGACAGGGGAGCCACGAGCAGTACTTC | CASRAPGQGSHEQYF
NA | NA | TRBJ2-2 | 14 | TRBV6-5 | TGTGCCAGCAGTCCCAGACCAGGGAACGGGGAGCTGTTTTTT | CASSPRPGNGELFF
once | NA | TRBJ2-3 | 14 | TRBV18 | TGTGCCAGCTCACCACTCGGCCAGGGGGGTACGCAGTATTTT | CASSPLGQGGTQYF
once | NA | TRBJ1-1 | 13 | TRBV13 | TGTGCCAGCAGCTTGGGGGCGCGGGCTGAAGCTTTCTTT | CASSLGARAEAFF
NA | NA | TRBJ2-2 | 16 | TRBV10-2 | TGCGCCAGCTCACTAGTCCCCCCCCCTGATGCCGGGGAGCTGTTTTTT | CASSLVPPPDAGELFF
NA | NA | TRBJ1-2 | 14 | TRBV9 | TGTGCCAGCAGCGTAGGAAGGGGATCGGGTGGCTACACCTTC | CASSVGRGSGGYTF
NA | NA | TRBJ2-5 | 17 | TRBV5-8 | TGTGCCAGCAGCTTGGAAGTCGGACTCCCCGGTGGAGAGACCCAGTACTTC | CASSLEVGLPGGETQYF
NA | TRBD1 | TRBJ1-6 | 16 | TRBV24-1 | TGTGCCACCAGTGAAGGGGACAGGGTGTTGGAATCACCCCTCCACTTT | CATSEGDRVLESPLHF
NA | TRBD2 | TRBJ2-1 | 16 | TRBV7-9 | TGTGCCAGCAGCTTTTTCCCGGGACTAGCGGACAATGAGCAGTTCTTC | CASSFFPGLADNEQFF
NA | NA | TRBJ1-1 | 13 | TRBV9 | TGTGCCAGCAGCAAAGGAGATCTAGTTGAAGCTTTCTTT | CASSKGDLVEAFF
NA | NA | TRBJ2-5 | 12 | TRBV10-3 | TGTGCCACCCGGACTAATAAAGAGACCCAGTACTTC | CATRTNKETQYF
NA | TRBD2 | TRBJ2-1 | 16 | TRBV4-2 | TGTGCCAGCAGCCAAGACTTGGCGGGAGGGAGAAATGAGCAGTTCTTC | CASSQDLAGGRNEQFF
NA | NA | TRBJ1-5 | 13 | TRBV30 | TGTGCCTGGGGGGAAACAGGTTTCCAGCCCCAGCATTTT | CAWGETGFQPQHF
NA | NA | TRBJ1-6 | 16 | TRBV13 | TGTGCCAGCAGCTTAAGTCGGCGGCAGCGACGATCACCCCTCCACTTT | CASSLSRRQRRSPLHF
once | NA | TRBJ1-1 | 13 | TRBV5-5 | TGTGCCAGCAGCGCCACAAGGAACACTGAAGCTTTCTTT | CASSATRNTEAFF
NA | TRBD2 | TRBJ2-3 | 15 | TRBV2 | TGTGCCAGCCCCTTGCGGGCGGGAGAACGAGATACGCAGTATTTT | CASPLRAGERDTQYF
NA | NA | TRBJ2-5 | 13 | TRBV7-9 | TGTGCCAGCAGCTTATACGGGGGAGAGACCCAGTACTTC | CASSLYGGETQYF
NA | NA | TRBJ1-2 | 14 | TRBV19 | TGTGCCAGTAGTATCCCCAGCGGAAACTATGGCTACACCTTC | CASSIPSGNYGYTF
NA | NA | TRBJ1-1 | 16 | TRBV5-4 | TGTGCCAGCAGCTTGAATCCGGGCAGGGGGAACACTGAAGCTTTCTTT | CASSLNPGRGNTEAFF
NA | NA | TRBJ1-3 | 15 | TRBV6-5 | TGTGCCAGCAGTACCAGGGGAAACTCTGGAAACACCATATATTTT | CASSTRGNSGNTIYF
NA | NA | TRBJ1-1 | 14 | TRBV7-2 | TGTGCCAGCAGCTTACGGACGCCGGGGGCTGAAGCTTTCTTT | CASSLRTPGAEAFF
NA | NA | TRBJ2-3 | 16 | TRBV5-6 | TGTGCCAGCAGCTTCAGGGGCGTAGTATCCACAGATACGCAGTATTTT | CASSFRGVVSTDTQYF
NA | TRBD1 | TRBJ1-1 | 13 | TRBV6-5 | TGTGCCACCCTTTTCACAGGGGCCACTGAAGCTTTCTTT | CATLFTGATEAFF
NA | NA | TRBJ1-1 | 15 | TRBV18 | TGTGCCAGCTCGCGGGTGGGGGGGCATGGAGCCGAAGCTTTCTTT | CASSRVGGHGAEAFF
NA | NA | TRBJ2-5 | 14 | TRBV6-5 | TGTGCCAGCAGGAACACAGGACGTAGAGAGACCCAGTACTTC | CASRNTGRRETQYF
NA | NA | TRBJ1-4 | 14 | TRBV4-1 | TGCGCCAGCAGCCAAGGGGAGATGGATGAAAAACTGTTTTTT | CASSQGEMDEKLFF
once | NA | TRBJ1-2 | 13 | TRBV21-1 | TGTGCCAGCAGCAAAGCGGGAGGGGTTGGCTACACCTTC | CASSKAGGVGYTF
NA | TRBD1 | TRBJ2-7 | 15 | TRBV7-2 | TGTGCCAGCAGCCCGACAGGGCCGACTTCCTACGAGCAGTACTTC | CASSPTGPTSYEQYF
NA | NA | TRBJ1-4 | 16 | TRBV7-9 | TGTGCCAGCAGCTTACGTGACTCGCTAGTTAATGAAAAACTGTTTTTT | CASSLRDSLVNEKLFF
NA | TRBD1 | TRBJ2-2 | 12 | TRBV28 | TGTGCCAGCAGTGGGAGGACAGGGAAGCTGTTTTTT | CASSGRTGKLFF